This is a list of T cell receptor beta chains from one sample in a study of cytotoxic CD8 clonotypes in ibrutinib-treated CLL. Data came from immunoSEQ multiplex PCR; TCRdb stores just in-frame clones and leaves some out. The data hold almost 85,000 clones, with just over 85% observed a single time. Here the sequenced sample was PBMCs, taken before ibrutinib treatment. All receptors come from a human donor with chronic lymphocytic leukemia. CDR3s include the opening cysteine and the closing phenylalanine or tryptophan. The order of the fields is CDR3 protein, CDR3 DNA, CDR3 length, D gene, J gene, V gene, clone size. A D gene is named only where the DNA matches it firmly. Only some rows state a clone size, as once, few, many or a class for expanded clones.

CASSYSRVNTEAFF | TGTGCCAGCAGTTACTCGCGAGTGAACACTGAAGCTTTCTTT | 14 | - | TRBJ1-1 | TRBV6-5 | -
CASSNRANYGYTF | TGTGCCAGCAGTAACAGAGCTAACTATGGCTACACCTTC | 13 | - | TRBJ1-2 | TRBV14 | -
CAISEQSSVNTGELFF | TGTGCCATCAGTGAGCAGTCTAGCGTAAACACCGGGGAGCTGTTTTTT | 16 | - | TRBJ2-2 | TRBV10-3 | -
CASSLGKGLAGALSYEQYF | TGTGCCAGCAGCTTGGGAAAAGGACTAGCGGGAGCGTTATCCTACGAGCAGTACTTC | 19 | TRBD2 | TRBJ2-7 | TRBV11-2 | -
CASSFVAGVWTYTDTQYF | TGTGCCAGCAGCTTTGTAGCGGGAGTTTGGACTTACACAGATACGCAGTATTTT | 18 | TRBD2 | TRBJ2-3 | TRBV11-2 | -
CASSYVGGNTGELFF | TGCGCCAGCAGTTACGTGGGCGGGAACACCGGGGAGCTGTTTTTT | 15 | - | TRBJ2-2 | TRBV4-1 | -
CSAWVADRGQADTQYF | TGCAGCGCCTGGGTGGCGGACAGGGGGCAGGCAGATACGCAGTATTTT | 16 | TRBD1 | TRBJ2-3 | TRBV29-1 | -
CASSNTNSNEKLFF | TGTGCCAGCAGCAATACAAATTCTAATGAAAAACTGTTTTTT | 14 | - | TRBJ1-4 | TRBV7-9 | -
CATSRDTYRVNEQYF | TGTGCCACCAGCAGAGATACGTACAGGGTTAACGAGCAGTACTTC | 15 | - | TRBJ2-7 | TRBV15 | -
CASSLRTDTQYF | TGTGCCAGCAGCTTACGGACAGATACGCAGTATTTT | 12 | - | TRBJ2-3 | TRBV7-9 | -
CASSLGAGESDEQFF | TGTGCCAGCAGCTTAGGGGCGGGCGAGAGCGATGAGCAGTTCTTC | 15 | - | TRBJ2-1 | TRBV7-3 | -
CASSFDPGGVGTEAFF | TGTGCCAGCAGCTTTGACCCGGGGGGAGTGGGCACTGAAGCTTTCTTT | 16 | - | TRBJ1-1 | TRBV7-9 | -
CASSLGTGVGNEQFF | TGCGCCAGCAGCTTGGGGACAGGGGTGGGCAATGAGCAGTTCTTC | 15 | TRBD1 | TRBJ2-1 | TRBV5-1 | once
CASRGAGELFF | TGTGCCAGCAGGGGGGCCGGGGAGCTGTTTTTT | 11 | - | TRBJ2-2 | TRBV2 | -
CASTQLSYEQYF | TGTGCCAGCACACAGCTCTCCTACGAGCAGTACTTC | 12 | - | TRBJ2-7 | TRBV2 | once
CASSEQGARYEQYF | TGTGCCAGCAGCGAGCAGGGGGCGCGGTACGAGCAGTACTTC | 14 | TRBD1 | TRBJ2-7 | TRBV7-3 | -
CASSEGTHTQYF | TGTGCCAGCAGTGAAGGTACACATACGCAGTATTTT | 12 | - | TRBJ2-3 | TRBV6-1 | -
CASSLGGQGARQPQHF | TGCGCCAGCAGCTTGGGAGGACAGGGGGCACGGCAGCCCCAGCATTTT | 16 | TRBD1 | TRBJ1-5 | TRBV5-1 | few
CATTGATEAFF | TGTGCCACGACAGGGGCGACTGAAGCTTTCTTT | 11 | TRBD1 | TRBJ1-1 | TRBV10-3 | few
CASSRTGVQETQYF | TGTGCCAGTAGTAGAACAGGGGTGCAGGAGACCCAGTACTTC | 14 | TRBD1 | TRBJ2-5 | TRBV19 | -
CAIRSGTGGNEQFF | TGTGCCATCCGCTCCGGGACAGGAGGCAATGAGCAGTTCTTC | 14 | TRBD1 | TRBJ2-1 | TRBV10-3 | -
CAGDPERMNTEAFF | TGCGCAGGGGACCCTGAGAGAATGAACACTGAAGCTTTCTTT | 14 | - | TRBJ1-1 | TRBV29-1 | -
CASSPGQGYQPQHF | TGTGCCAGCAGCCCGGGACAGGGATATCAGCCCCAGCATTTT | 14 | TRBD1 | TRBJ1-5 | TRBV5-5 | -
CASRMNNQPQHF | TGTGCCAGCAGGATGAACAATCAGCCCCAGCATTTT | 12 | - | TRBJ1-5 | TRBV6-1 | -
CASSQVVRGLGNTIYF | TGTGCCAGCAGCCAAGTTGTCAGGGGGCTAGGAAACACCATATATTTT | 16 | TRBD1 | TRBJ1-3 | TRBV4-2 | -
CASSLGAGGKDEQYF | TGTGCCAGCAGCTTAGGGGCAGGGGGTAAGGACGAGCAGTACTTC | 15 | TRBD1 | TRBJ2-7 | TRBV7-9 | once
CASSTGGRGSYNEQFF | TGTGCCAGCAGCACCGGGGGCAGGGGTTCCTACAATGAGCAGTTCTTC | 16 | - | TRBJ2-1 | TRBV9 | -
CASSLGGGPETQYF | TGCGCCAGCAGCTTAGGGGGAGGGCCGGAGACCCAGTACTTC | 14 | - | TRBJ2-5 | TRBV5-1 | -
CASSELRVRPYEQYF | TGTGCCAGCAGTGAACTCCGGGTCCGGCCCTACGAGCAGTACTTC | 15 | - | TRBJ2-7 | TRBV6-1 | -
CASSVTGGEQFF | TGTGCCAGCAGCGTAACGGGAGGGGAGCAGTTCTTC | 12 | TRBD2 | TRBJ2-1 | TRBV9 | once
CASSLEDRGNTEAFF | TGTGCCAGCAGCTTGGAGGACAGGGGTAACACTGAAGCTTTCTTT | 15 | TRBD1 | TRBJ1-1 | TRBV5-6 | -
CASSLRTDNYGYTF | TGTGCCAGCAGTCTACGGACAGATAACTATGGCTACACCTTC | 14 | - | TRBJ1-2 | TRBV6-1 | -
CASSPFSGANVLTF | TGTGCCAGTAGCCCTTTCTCTGGAGCCAACGTCCTGACTTTC | 14 | - | TRBJ2-6 | TRBV19 | -
CASSVSGTDYEQYF | TGTGCCAGCAGTGTATCCGGGACAGACTACGAGCAGTACTTC | 14 | TRBD1 | TRBJ2-7 | TRBV6-1 | -
CSARGGETQYF | TGCAGTGCTAGAGGCGGGGAGACCCAGTACTTC | 11 | - | TRBJ2-5 | TRBV20-1 | -
CASSEPGGHQPQHF | TGTGCCAGCAGTGAACCGGGGGGCCATCAGCCCCAGCATTTT | 14 | - | TRBJ1-5 | TRBV25-1 | -
CASSWTGGVNEQFF | TGTGCCAGCAGCTGGACAGGGGGCGTAAATGAGCAGTTCTTC | 14 | TRBD1 | TRBJ2-1 | TRBV7-3 | -
CASSPQRLAGLNTGELFF | TGTGCCAGCAGTCCCCAAAGACTAGCGGGGCTGAACACCGGGGAGCTGTTTTTT | 18 | TRBD2 | TRBJ2-2 | TRBV27 | -
CASSLAGLAGEQFF | TGTGCCAGCAGCTTAGCTGGACTAGCGGGAGAGCAGTTCTTC | 14 | TRBD2 | TRBJ2-1 | TRBV7-9 | -
CASSLGASGRTDTQYF | TGCGCCAGCAGCTTGGGGGCTAGCGGGAGGACAGATACGCAGTATTTT | 16 | TRBD2 | TRBJ2-3 | TRBV5-1 | -
CASLAGRTDTQYF | TGTGCCAGCCTGGCGGGGCGCACAGATACGCAGTATTTT | 13 | - | TRBJ2-3 | TRBV18 | -
CAWTSSGANVLTF | TGTGCCTGGACTAGCTCTGGGGCCAACGTCCTGACTTTC | 13 | - | TRBJ2-6 | TRBV30 | once
CASSEPGLAGGKIETQYF | TGTGCCAGCAGTGAACCAGGACTAGCGGGAGGGAAGATAGAGACCCAGTACTTC | 18 | TRBD2 | TRBJ2-5 | TRBV6-1 | -
CASSYSYNEQFF | TGTGCCAGCAGTTACAGCTACAATGAGCAGTTCTTC | 12 | - | TRBJ2-1 | TRBV6-6 | -
CASRKVGGDTQYF | TGTGCCAGCAGGAAGGTTGGTGGAGATACGCAGTATTTT | 13 | - | TRBJ2-3 | TRBV2 | -